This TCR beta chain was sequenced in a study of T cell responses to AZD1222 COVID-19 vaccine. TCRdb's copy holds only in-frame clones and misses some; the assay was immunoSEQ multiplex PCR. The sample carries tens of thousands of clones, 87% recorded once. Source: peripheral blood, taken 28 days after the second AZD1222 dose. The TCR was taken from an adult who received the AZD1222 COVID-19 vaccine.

The CDR3 spells CASSQDSTDTQYF. The DNA for the CDR3 is TGTGCCAGCTCACAGGACAGCACAGATACGCAGTATTTT. The chain is built from TRBV18 and TRBJ2-3; D not resolved. Germline values: CDR1 KGHSH, CDR2 LQKENI. The CDR3 loop spans 13 amino acids. V was cut by 4 bases and J by 0 bases, with 5 bases left in between.